This T cell receptor (beta chain) was obtained from a study of T cell responses to AZD1222 COVID-19 vaccine. Across the whole study: Second-dose schedules of about 4 or about 12 weeks were combined.

Study-wide results and caveats: Repertoire sampling happened only post peak T cell response. Among AZD1222 vaccinees, only six or seven were seropositive at baseline. Donors skewed white British and female; clonal diversity was possibly underestimated.

Data came from immunoSEQ multiplex PCR; TCRdb stores just in-frame clones and leaves some out. The sample holds 72,000 or so clones; roughly nine tenths are singletons and the top ten take about a quarter. Comments on this clone: As yet, its antigen is unknown.

This material consisted of peripheral blood, taken on day 0 of AZD1222 vaccination. The sequence was collected from an adult in good health.

The CDR3 nucleotides read TGTGCCATCAGGAACAGGGATGAGAAGGCCGGGGAGCTGTTTTTT. It codes for CAIRNRDEKAGELFF. The V and J genes are TRBV10-3 and TRBJ2-2; D might be TRBD1 (6 bases). V was cut by 6 bases and J by 6 bases, with 17 bases left in between. CDR1 and CDR2 from the germline V gene are ENHRY and SYGVKD. The CDR3 consists of 15 residues.